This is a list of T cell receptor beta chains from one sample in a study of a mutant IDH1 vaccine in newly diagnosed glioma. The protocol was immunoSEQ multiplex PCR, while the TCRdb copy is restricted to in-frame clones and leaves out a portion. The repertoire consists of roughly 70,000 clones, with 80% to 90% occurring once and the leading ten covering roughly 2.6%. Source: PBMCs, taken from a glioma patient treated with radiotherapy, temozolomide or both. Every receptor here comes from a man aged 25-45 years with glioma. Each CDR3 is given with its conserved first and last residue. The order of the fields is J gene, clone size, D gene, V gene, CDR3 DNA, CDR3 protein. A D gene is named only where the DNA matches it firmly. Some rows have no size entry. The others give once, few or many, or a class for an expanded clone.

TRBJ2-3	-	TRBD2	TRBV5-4	TGTGCCAGCAGCTTGAAGGGACTAGCGGGGGGGCCTGTAAATACGCAGTATTTT	CASSLKGLAGGPVNTQYF
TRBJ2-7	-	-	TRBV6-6	TGTGCCAGCAGGGAGGGGGGGTTCCCCTACGAGCAGTACTTC	CASREGGFPYEQYF
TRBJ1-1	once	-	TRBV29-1	TGCAGCGCCGCAGGTATAGTTCGAACTGAAGCTTTCTTT	CSAAGIVRTEAFF
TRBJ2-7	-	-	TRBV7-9	TGTGCCAGCAGCTTAGGCGGCAGGGGCACGTACGAGCAGTACTTC	CASSLGGRGTYEQYF
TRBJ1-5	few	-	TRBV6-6	TGTGCCAGCAGCCCAGATCAGCCCCAGCATTTT	CASSPDQPQHF
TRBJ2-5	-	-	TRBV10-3	TGTGCCATCGCCCGGGGAGAGACCCAGTACTTC	CAIARGETQYF
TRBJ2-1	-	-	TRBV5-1	TGCGCCAGCAGCTTGGGGGGCTCGTTCTCCTACAATGAGCAGTTCTTC	CASSLGGSFSYNEQFF
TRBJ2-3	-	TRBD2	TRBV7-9	TGTGCCAGCAGCTTCTCTCTAGCGGGGGGGGCGGATACGCAGTATTTT	CASSFSLAGGADTQYF
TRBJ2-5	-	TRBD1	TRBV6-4	TGTGCCAGCAGTGGCCCGGGACAGGGGGAGCCGAGAGGGGAGACCCAGTACTTC	CASSGPGQGEPRGETQYF
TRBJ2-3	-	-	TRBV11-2	TGTGCCAGCAGCCGACGCAGGGACACAGATACGCAGTATTTT	CASSRRRDTDTQYF
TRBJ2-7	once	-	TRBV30	TGTGCCTGGAGTGTGGGAGGACAGAGCGAGCAGTACTTC	CAWSVGGQSEQYF
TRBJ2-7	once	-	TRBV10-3	TGTGCCATCGGTAACAACTCCTACGAGCAGTACTTC	CAIGNNSYEQYF
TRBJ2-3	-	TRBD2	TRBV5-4	TGTGCCAGCAGCTCGGGACTAGCGGGGCCCAGAGATACGCAGTATTTT	CASSSGLAGPRDTQYF
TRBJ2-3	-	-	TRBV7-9	TGTGCCAGCAGCCGAACTTCGACGGATACGCAGTATTTT	CASSRTSTDTQYF
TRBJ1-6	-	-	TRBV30	TGTGCCTGGAGGAGGGGACACGAGGATTCACCCCTCCACTTT	CAWRRGHEDSPLHF
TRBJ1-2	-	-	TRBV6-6	TGTGCCAGCACTCCCGGGCCCGTCTATGGCTACACCTTC	CASTPGPVYGYTF
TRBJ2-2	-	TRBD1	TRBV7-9	TGTGCCAGCAGCTCCCCGACAGGGGGAGGTAACACCGGGGAGCTGTTTTTT	CASSSPTGGGNTGELFF
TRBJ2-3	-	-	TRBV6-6	TGTGCCAGCAGGGAATCGGGTAGCCCAGATACGCAGTATTTT	CASRESGSPDTQYF
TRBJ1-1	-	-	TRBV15	TGTGCCACCAGCAGAGAACGAACGAACACTGAAGCTTTCTTT	CATSRERTNTEAFF
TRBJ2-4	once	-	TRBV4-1	TGCGCCAGCAGCCACGGGCCAGGTGGCAAAAACATTCAGTACTTC	CASSHGPGGKNIQYF
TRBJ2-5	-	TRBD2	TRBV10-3	TGTGCCATCAAGGGCGGGGGGGCCTCGGAGACCCAGTACTTC	CAIKGGGASETQYF
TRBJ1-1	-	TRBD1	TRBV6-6	TGTGCCAGCAGCCAACGGCAGGGGGCTATGGACACTGAAGCTTTCTTT	CASSQRQGAMDTEAFF
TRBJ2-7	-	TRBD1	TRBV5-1	TGCGCCAGCAGCTTGGGGGACAGGGTCCACGAGCAGTACTTC	CASSLGDRVHEQYF
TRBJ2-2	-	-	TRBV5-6	TGTGCCAGCAGCTTGGGTCTCACGAGGAACACCGGGGAGCTGTTTTTT	CASSLGLTRNTGELFF
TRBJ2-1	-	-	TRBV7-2	TGTGCCAGCAGCCCCTTGGGGCCTAGGAGCTCCTACAATGAGCAGTTCTTC	CASSPLGPRSSYNEQFF
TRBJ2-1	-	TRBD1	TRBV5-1	TGCGCCAGCAGCTTGGAGGGGGCGGCGGCGGAGCAGTTCTTC	CASSLEGAAAEQFF
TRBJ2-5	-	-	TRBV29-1	TGCAGCGTTGAAGATTGGGAGACCCAGTACTTC	CSVEDWETQYF
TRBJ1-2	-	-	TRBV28	TGTGCCAGCAGTTTGGTCGCCATCTATGGCTACACCTTC	CASSLVAIYGYTF
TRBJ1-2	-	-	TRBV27	TGTGCCAGCAGTCCGGGGGGCTATGGCTACACCTTC	CASSPGGYGYTF
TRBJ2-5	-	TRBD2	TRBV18	TGTGCCAGCTCTCCACTCGGGTCGGGGGGTCAAGAGACCCAGTACTTC	CASSPLGSGGQETQYF
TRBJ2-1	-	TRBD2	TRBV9	TGTGCCAGCAGCGTAGCCCTCCTCCTCACTAGCGGGGGATTGGATGAGCAGTTCTTC	CASSVALLLTSGGLDEQFF
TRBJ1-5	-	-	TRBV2	TGTGCCAGCAGTGAACAGGACGTCCTCAATCAGCCCCAGCATTTT	CASSEQDVLNQPQHF
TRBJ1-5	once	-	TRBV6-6	TGTGCCAGTCTAGACAGGTTGGTTCAGATTATGCCCCAGCATTTT	CASLDRLVQIMPQHF
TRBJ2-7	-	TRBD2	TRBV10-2	TGCGCCAGCAGTGACTACGGGGAAGCGGGGGGGCCCTGGTCCTACGAGCAGTACTTC	CASSDYGEAGGPWSYEQYF
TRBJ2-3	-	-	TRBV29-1	TGCAGCGTTGAAGAGGCCTCGCGGGCTATACCCACAGATACGCAGTATTTT	CSVEEASRAIPTDTQYF
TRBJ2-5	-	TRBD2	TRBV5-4	TGTGCCAGCAGCTTGAGCGGGGGGCCTAAAGAGACCCAGTACTTC	CASSLSGGPKETQYF
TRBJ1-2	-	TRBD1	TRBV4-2	TGTGCCAGCAGCCAAGAGGGGACAGGGGTTGGCTACACCTTC	CASSQEGTGVGYTF
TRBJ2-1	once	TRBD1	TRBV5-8	TGTGCCAGCAGTGGGGACAGGGGGCGAGCTAATGAGCAGTTCTTC	CASSGDRGRANEQFF